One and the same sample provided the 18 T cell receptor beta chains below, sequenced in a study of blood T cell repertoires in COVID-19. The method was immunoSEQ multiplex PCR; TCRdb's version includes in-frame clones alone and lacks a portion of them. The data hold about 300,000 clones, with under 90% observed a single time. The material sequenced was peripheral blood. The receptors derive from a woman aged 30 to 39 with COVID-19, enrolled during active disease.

CDR3 DNA: TGTGCCAGCTCACCAACAGGGGTCCGGCGAAACACCATATATTTT. Protein sequence: CASSPTGVRRNTIYF. V and J are TRBV18 and TRBJ1-3, with 7 bases fitting TRBD1. CDR1 KGHSH and CDR2 LQKENI come from the germline V gene. The V and J ends lost 2 bases and 5 bases, in that order; junction bases with no gene match: 6. The length of the CDR3 is 15 residues.

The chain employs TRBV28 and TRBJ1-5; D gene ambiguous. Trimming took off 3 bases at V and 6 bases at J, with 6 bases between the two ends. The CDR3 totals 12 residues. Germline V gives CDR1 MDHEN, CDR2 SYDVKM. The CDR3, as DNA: TGTGCCAGCAGTTTCGCAGGTCAGCCCCAGCATTTT. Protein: CASSFAGQPQHF.

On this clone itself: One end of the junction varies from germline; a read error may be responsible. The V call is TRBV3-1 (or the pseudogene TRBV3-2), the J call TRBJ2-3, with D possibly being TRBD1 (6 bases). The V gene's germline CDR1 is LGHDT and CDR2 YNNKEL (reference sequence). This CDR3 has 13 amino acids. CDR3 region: CASSLRDTNTQYF. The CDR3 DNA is TGTGCCAGCAGCCTCCGGGACACAAATACGCAGTATTTT.

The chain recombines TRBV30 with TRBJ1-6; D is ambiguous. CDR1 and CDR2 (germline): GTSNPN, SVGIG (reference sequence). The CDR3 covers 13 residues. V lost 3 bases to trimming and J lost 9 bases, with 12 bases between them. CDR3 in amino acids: CAWSGTNVSPLHF. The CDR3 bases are TGTGCCTGGAGCGGTACGAACGTTTCACCCCTCCACTTT.

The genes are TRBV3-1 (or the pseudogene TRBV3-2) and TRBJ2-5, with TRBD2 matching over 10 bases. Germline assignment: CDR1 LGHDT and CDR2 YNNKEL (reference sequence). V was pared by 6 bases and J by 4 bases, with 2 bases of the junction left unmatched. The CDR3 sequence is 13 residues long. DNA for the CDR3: TGTGCCAGCAGACTAGCGGGGTCAGAGACCCAGTACTTC. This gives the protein CASRLAGSETQYF.

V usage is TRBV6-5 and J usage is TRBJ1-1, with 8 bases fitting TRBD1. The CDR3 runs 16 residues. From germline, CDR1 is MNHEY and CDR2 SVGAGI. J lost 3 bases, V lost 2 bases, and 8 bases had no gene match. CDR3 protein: CASSYRDRPGDTEAFF. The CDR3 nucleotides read TGTGCCAGCAGTTACCGGGACAGGCCCGGGGACACTGAAGCTTTCTTT.

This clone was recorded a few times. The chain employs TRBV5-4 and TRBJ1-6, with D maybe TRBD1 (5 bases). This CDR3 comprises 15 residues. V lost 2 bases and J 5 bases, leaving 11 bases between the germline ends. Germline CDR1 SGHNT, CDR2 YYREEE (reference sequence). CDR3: CASSFGGSNNSPLHF. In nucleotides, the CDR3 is TGTGCCAGCAGCTTCGGGGGGTCGAATAATTCACCCCTCCACTTT.

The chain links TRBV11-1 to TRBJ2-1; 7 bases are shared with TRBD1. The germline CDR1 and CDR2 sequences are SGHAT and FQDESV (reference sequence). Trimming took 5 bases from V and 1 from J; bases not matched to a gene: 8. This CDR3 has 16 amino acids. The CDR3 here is CASSPDRDKSYNEQFF. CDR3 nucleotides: TGTGCCAGCAGCCCTGACAGGGACAAGTCCTACAATGAGCAGTTCTTC.

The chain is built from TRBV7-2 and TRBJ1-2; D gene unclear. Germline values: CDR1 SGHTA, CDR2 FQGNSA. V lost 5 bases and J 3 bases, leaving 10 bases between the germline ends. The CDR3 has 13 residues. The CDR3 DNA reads TGTGCCAGCAGCCCCCGGTACGACTATGGCTACACCTTC. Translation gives CASSPRYDYGYTF.

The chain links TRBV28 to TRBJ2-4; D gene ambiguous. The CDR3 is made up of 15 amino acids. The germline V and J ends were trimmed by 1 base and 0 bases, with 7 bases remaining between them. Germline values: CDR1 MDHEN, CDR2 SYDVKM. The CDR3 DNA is TGTGCCAGCAGTTTATCTCTCGGAGCCAAAAACATTCAGTACTTC. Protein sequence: CASSLSLGAKNIQYF. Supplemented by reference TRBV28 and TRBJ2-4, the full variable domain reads DVKVTQSSRYLVKRTGEKVFLECVQDMDHENMFWYRQDPGLGLRLIYFSYDVKMKEKGDIPEGYSVSREKKERFSLILESASTNQTSMYLCASSLSLGAKNIQYFGAGTRLSVL.

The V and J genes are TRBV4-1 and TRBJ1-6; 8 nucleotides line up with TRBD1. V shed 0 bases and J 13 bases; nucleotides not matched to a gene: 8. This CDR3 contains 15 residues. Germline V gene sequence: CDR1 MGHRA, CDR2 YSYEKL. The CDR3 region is CASSQEGQGAFPLHF. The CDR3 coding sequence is TGCGCCAGCAGCCAAGAAGGCCAGGGGGCCTTCCCCCTCCACTTT.

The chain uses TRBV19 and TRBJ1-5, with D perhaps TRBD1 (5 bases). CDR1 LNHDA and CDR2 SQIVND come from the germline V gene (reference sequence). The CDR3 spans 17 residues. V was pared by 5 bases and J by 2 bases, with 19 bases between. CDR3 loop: CASSDSGRGLGNQPQHF. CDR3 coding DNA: TGTGCCAGTAGTGACTCCGGGAGGGGTCTTGGCAATCAGCCCCAGCATTTT.

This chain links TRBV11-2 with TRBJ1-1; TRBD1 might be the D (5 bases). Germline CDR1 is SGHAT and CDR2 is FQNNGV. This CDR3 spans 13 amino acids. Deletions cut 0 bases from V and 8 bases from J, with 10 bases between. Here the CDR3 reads CASSLEEGLEAFF. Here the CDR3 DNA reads TGTGCCAGCAGCTTAGAGGAGGGGCTGGAAGCTTTCTTT.

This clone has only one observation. The CDR3 coding sequence is TGTGCCAGCAGCTCCGGGACAGTGATTACTGAAGCTTTCTTT. It codes for CASSSGTVITEAFF. This rearrangement joins TRBV11-3 to TRBJ1-1; 7 nucleotides agree with TRBD1. The CDR3 loop spans 14 amino acids. Germline V CDR1 and CDR2: SGHNT, YENEEA. Trimming at V came to 4 bases and at J to 5 bases, leaving 7 bases not matched to a gene.

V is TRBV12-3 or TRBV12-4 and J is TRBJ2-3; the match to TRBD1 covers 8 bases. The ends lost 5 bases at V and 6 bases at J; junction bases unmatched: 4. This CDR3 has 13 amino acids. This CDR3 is CASSLRGRDTQYF. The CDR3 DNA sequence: TGTGCCAGCAGTCTCAGGGGGCGGGATACGCAGTATTTT.

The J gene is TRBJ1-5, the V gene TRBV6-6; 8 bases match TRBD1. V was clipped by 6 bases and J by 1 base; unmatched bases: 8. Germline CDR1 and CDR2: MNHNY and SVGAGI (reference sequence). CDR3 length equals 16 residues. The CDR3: CASSSGQGGSNQPQHF. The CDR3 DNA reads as TGTGCCAGCAGCTCCGGACAGGGTGGGAGCAATCAGCCCCAGCATTTT.

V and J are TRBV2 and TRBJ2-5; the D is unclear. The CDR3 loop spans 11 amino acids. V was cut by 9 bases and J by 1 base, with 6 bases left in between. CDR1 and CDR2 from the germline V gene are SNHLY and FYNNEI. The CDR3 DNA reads TGTGCCAGTGGCCGCCAAGAGACCCAGTACTTC. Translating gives CASGRQETQYF.

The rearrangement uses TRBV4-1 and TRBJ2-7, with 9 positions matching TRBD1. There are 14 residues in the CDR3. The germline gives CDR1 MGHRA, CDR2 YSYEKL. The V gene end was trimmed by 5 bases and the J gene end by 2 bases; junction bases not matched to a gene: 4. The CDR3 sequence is CASSFGTGTYEQYV. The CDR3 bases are TGCGCCAGCAGCTTCGGGACAGGGACCTACGAGCAGTACGTC.